The next 13 T cell receptor beta chains were all read from a single sample in a study of blood T cell repertoires in COVID-19. Method: immunoSEQ multiplex PCR; TCRdb's copy keeps in-frame clones and lacks some. The table lists 60,000 or so clones, around 85% of them singletons, with 6.5% to 8.5% in the top ten. The specimen sequenced was peripheral blood. Receptors originate from a woman aged 65 to 85 with active COVID-19.

The chain uses TRBV6-2 or TRBV6-3 and TRBJ2-5, with 7 bases that match TRBD2. This CDR3 has 15 residues. Germline trimming cut 0 bases from V and 4 bases from J; bases unmatched to any gene: 5. Germline lookup yields CDR1 MNHEY and CDR2 SVGEGT. This chain's CDR3 is CASSYSGGRGETQYF. The DNA of the CDR3 is TGTGCCAGCAGTTACTCGGGCGGGAGAGGAGAGACCCAGTACTTC.

The chain couples TRBV4-1 to TRBJ2-2; possible D gene TRBD2, 6 bases. The germline gives CDR1 MGHRA, CDR2 YSYEKL. This CDR3 is 16 amino acids long. V was pared by 5 bases and J by 1 base, with 14 bases between. This CDR3 is CASSGAAGRNTGELFF. In DNA form, the CDR3 reads TGCGCCAGCAGCGGGGCCGCGGGAAGGAACACCGGGGAGCTGTTTTTT.

As for this clone: One end of the junction is discordant with germline, which a read error may explain. The chain carries TRBV7-7 and TRBJ1-4; possibly TRBD1 for D (5 bases). Looked up from germline, CDR1 is SSHAT and CDR2 is FNYEAQ (reference sequence). CDR3 length equals 14 residues. CDR3 sequence: CASSRGEVDEKLFF. For the CDR3, the DNA is TGTGCTAGCAGCCGGGGGGAGGTGGATGAAAAACTGTTTTTT.

CDR3 nucleotides: TGTGCCAGCAATGAGGAGGTGGACACCATATATTTT. Its translation is CASNEEVDTIYF. The chain carries TRBV28 and TRBJ1-3; no clear D gene. The germline CDR1 and CDR2 sequences are MDHEN and SYDVKM. With 7 bases removed from V and 8 bases from J, the gap between germline ends came to 12 bases. This CDR3 has 12 residues.

The CDR3 nucleotides read TGTGCCATCGGGGATTCCAGGGCCACAGATACGCAGTATTTT. Translation: CAIGDSRATDTQYF. The genes are TRBV10-3 and TRBJ2-3; D may be TRBD1 (5 bases). Germline lookup yields CDR1 ENHRY and CDR2 SYGVKD. The CDR3 spans 14 residues. V was shortened by 8 bases and J by 2 bases, with 14 bases between the two germline ends.

The V and J genes are TRBV5-4 and TRBJ2-2; no clear D. V gave up 0 bases and J gave up 1 base, with 7 bases separating them. The germline V gene encodes CDR1 SGHNT and CDR2 YYREEE (reference sequence). This CDR3 comprises 15 residues. CDR3: CASSLDYENTGELFF. The CDR3 DNA reads as TGTGCCAGCAGCTTGGACTACGAGAACACCGGGGAGCTGTTTTTT.

The chain uses TRBV3-1 (or the pseudogene TRBV3-2) and TRBJ2-2; 9 bases are shared with TRBD2. This CDR3 is built from 15 residues. V lost 4 bases, J lost 7 bases, and 7 bases stayed unmatched. CDR1 LGHDT and CDR2 YNNKEL come from the germline V gene (reference sequence). CDR3 loop: CASSPLAGEGGELFF. CDR3 nucleotides: TGTGCCAGCAGCCCTTTAGCGGGAGAGGGCGGGGAGCTGTTTTTT.

The chain carries TRBV6-1 and TRBJ1-5, with D maybe TRBD1 (5 bases). CDR1 is MNHNS, CDR2 SASEGT, per germline. There are 17 residues in the CDR3. The V end lost 2 bases, the J end lost 0 bases, and 14 bases lay between the germline ends. The CDR3 reads CASSEFGAAFSNQPQHF. For the CDR3, the DNA is TGTGCCAGCAGTGAATTTGGGGCAGCTTTTAGCAATCAGCCCCAGCATTTT.

V is TRBV15 and J is TRBJ1-4, with D possibly TRBD1 on 5 matching bases. The CDR3 contains 15 residues. The V gene's germline CDR1 is LNHNV and CDR2 YYDKDF (reference sequence). V dropped 0 bases and J dropped 7 bases, with 12 bases sitting between them. The CDR3 nucleotides are TGTGCCACCAGCAGAGACGGGGGGGACCTTGAAAAACTGTTTTTT. The encoded protein is CATSRDGGDLEKLFF. The full variable domain, in which reference TRBV15 and TRBJ1-4 provide the parts outside the CDR3, is DAMVIQNPRYQVTQFGKPVTLSCSQTLNHNVMYWYQQKSSQAPKLLFHYYDKDFNNEADTPDNFQSRRPNTSFCFLDIRSPGLGDTAMYLCATSRDGGDLEKLFFGSGTQLSVL.

In its sample, this clone was seen once. CDR3 nucleotides: TGTGCCAGCAGCGTAGATAGGCTAGCGGGAATTGAGCAGTTCTTC. This sequence encodes CASSVDRLAGIEQFF. The chain employs TRBV9 and TRBJ2-1; the match to TRBD2 covers 9 bases. This CDR3 is built from 15 residues. With 0 bases clipped from V and 9 bases from J, the junction kept 7 bases outside the gene matches. Germline CDR1 and CDR2: SGDLS and YYNGEE.

The count of this clone is one. The CDR3 spells CASSLGGGVSGNTIYF. CDR3 in DNA: TGTGCCAGCAGCTTAGGAGGGGGCGTTTCTGGAAACACCATATATTTT. The chain couples TRBV7-3 to TRBJ1-3; 7 bases are shared with TRBD1. V trimming: 2 bases; J trimming: 1 base; junction bases outside the gene matches: 5. The CDR3 runs to 16 residues. Looked up from germline, CDR1 is SGHTA and CDR2 is FQGTGA. Full variable domain (rest looked up from reference TRBV7-3 and TRBJ1-3): GAGVSQTPSNKVTEKGKYVELRCDPISGHTALYWYRQSLGQGPEFLIYFQGTGAADDSGLPNDRFFAVRPEGSVSTLKIQRTERGDSAVYLCASSLGGGVSGNTIYFGEGSWLTVV.

This chain connects TRBV28 to TRBJ1-2; maybe TRBD1 (6 bases). The CDR3 length is 15 residues. Per germline, CDR1 MDHEN and CDR2 SYDVKM. V was clipped by 4 bases and J by 6 bases, with 18 bases between them. CDR3 region: CASSSPPAGVNGYTF. The CDR3 bases are TGTGCCAGCAGTTCCCCCCCAGCAGGGGTTAATGGCTACACCTTC.

The rearrangement uses TRBV9 and TRBJ2-3; 10 bases match TRBD1. The CDR3 is made up of 17 amino acids. Trimming at V came to 0 bases and at J to 6 bases, leaving 10 bases not matched to a gene. Germline V CDR1 and CDR2: SGDLS, YYNGEE. CDR3 bases: TGTGCCAGCAGCGTAGGCCCCGGGACAGGGGTGCGTGATACGCAGTATTTT. Translated, it gives CASSVGPGTGVRDTQYF.